This T cell receptor (beta chain) was sequenced during a study of blood T cell repertoires in COVID-19. Study at large: The United States, Italy and Spain provided the acute and convalescent COVID-19 samples. Sources were T cells, B-cell-depleted T cells, or PBMCs; the material itself was cDNA or gDNA.

In the authors' workflow: The assay estimated nucleated cells by amplifying reference gene primers. This table comes from immunoSEQ multiplex PCR, and its TCRdb copy is limited to in-frame clones, with some not included. That table supplies the V and J calls and clone size; D and trimming were determined from the DNA. The repertoire holds approximately 69,000 clones, with nearly 85% as singletons. The CDR3 sequence is 15 residues long. Germline lookup yields CDR1 SGHTA and CDR2 FQGNSA. V was clipped by 5 bases and J by 4 bases; unmatched bases: 10. In this sample, this clone turned up once. Sequencing was carried out using peripheral blood. This chain links TRBV7-2 with TRBJ2-7, with 8 nucleotides matching TRBD1. The receptor's source is a woman aged 60-70 years with acute or convalescent COVID-19. This CDR3 reads CASSPRSGQAYEQYF. The DNA of the CDR3 is TGTGCCAGCAGCCCCCGATCGGGACAGGCATACGAGCAGTACTTC.